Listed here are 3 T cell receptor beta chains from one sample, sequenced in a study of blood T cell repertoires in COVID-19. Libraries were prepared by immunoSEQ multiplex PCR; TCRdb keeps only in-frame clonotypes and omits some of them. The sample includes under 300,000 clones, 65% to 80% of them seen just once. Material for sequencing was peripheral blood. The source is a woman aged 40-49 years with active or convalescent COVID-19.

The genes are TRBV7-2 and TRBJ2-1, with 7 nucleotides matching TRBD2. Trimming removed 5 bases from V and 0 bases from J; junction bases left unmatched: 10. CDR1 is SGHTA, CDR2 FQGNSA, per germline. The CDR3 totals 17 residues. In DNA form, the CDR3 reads TGTGCCAGCAGCCTATTGGGGTGGGGGGGCTCCTACAATGAGCAGTTCTTC. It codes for CASSLLGWGGSYNEQFF.

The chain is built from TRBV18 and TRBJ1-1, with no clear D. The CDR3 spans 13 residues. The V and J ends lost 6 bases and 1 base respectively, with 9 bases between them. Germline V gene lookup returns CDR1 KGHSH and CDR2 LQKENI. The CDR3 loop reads CASSSAGNTEAFF. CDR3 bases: TGTGCCAGCTCGAGTGCAGGGAACACTGAAGCTTTCTTT.

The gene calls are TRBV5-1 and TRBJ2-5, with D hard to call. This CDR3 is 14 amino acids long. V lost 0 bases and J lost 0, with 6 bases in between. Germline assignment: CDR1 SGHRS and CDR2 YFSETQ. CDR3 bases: TGCGCCAGCAGCTTGGGCCGAGACCAAGAGACCCAGTACTTC. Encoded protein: CASSLGRDQETQYF.